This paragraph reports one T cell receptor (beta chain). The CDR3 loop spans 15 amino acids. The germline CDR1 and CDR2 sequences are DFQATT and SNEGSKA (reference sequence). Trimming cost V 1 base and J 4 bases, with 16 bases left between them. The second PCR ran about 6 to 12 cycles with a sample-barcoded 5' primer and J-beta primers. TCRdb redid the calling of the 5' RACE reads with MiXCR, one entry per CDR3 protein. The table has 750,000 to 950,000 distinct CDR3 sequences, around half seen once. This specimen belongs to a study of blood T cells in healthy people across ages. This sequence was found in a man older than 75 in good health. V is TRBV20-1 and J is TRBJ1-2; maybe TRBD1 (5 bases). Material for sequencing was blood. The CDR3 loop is CSARASGGIPYGYTF. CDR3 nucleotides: TGCAGTGCTAGAGCCTCCGGGGGGATCCCCTATGGCTACACCTTC.